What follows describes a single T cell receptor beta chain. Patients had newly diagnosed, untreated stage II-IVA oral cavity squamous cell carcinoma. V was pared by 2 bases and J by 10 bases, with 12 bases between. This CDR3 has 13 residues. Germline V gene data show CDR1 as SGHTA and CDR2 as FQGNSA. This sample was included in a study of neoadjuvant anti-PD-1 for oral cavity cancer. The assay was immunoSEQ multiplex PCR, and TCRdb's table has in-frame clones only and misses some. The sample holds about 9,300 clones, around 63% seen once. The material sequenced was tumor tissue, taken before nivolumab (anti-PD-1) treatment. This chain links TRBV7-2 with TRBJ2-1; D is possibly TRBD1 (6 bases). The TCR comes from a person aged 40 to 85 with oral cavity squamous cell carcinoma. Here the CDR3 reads CASSLWDTREQFF. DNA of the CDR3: TGTGCCAGCAGCTTATGGGACACCCGGGAGCAGTTCTTC.